The entry below gives a single T cell receptor (beta chain) sequence along with its context. These data belong to a study of blood T cell repertoires in COVID-19. Study-wide context: Nucleic acid was either cDNA or gDNA, and it came from T cells, B-cell-depleted T cells, or PBMCs.

Per the original data handling: Amplifying reference gene primers gave estimates of nucleated cell counts. TCRdb keeps only in-frame clones here, not all; method: immunoSEQ multiplex PCR. The V and J calls and clone size come from that table; D and trimming were worked out from the DNA. The data show around 86,000 clones, roughly 84% seen once. Trimming cost V 4 bases and J 1 base, with 8 bases left between them. The CDR3 sequence is 14 residues long. The sample comprised peripheral blood. V and J are TRBV23-1 and TRBJ2-1; D not certain. TRBV23-1 is annotated as an ORF whose role is uncertain. The sequence came from a human donor in a cohort sampled during active COVID-19. The CDR3 protein is CASSPRSSYNEQFF. The CDR3 DNA follows: TGCGCCAGCAGTCCCCGGTCGTCCTACAATGAGCAGTTCTTC.